This TCR beta chain was captured by sequencing in a study of blood T cell repertoires in COVID-19. Some clones are missing from TCRdb's copy, which holds only in-frame ones; the method was immunoSEQ multiplex PCR. The sample records over 200,000 clones, approximately 80% being singletons. The ends lost 7 bases at V and 8 bases at J; junction bases unmatched: 13. Germline loops: CDR1 LGHDT, CDR2 YNNKEL (reference sequence). CDR3 length equals 15 residues. This clone was recorded at least ten times. This TCR came from a man aged 40-50 years who had recovered from COVID-19. The V and J genes are TRBV3-1 (or the pseudogene TRBV3-2) and TRBJ2-2, with 7 bases aligning to TRBD1. What was sequenced was PBMCs or T cells enriched from blood (not recorded which). The CDR3 sequence: CASNLRTGGIGELFF. In nucleotides, the CDR3 is TGTGCCAGCAACCTACGGACAGGTGGGATAGGGGAGCTGTTTTTT.